The 20 T cell receptor beta chains below come from one sample, sequenced in a study of blood T cell repertoires in COVID-19. The assay was immunoSEQ multiplex PCR, and TCRdb's table has in-frame clones only and misses some. The data show fewer than 700,000 clones, around nine tenths seen once. Sequenced input: peripheral blood. The receptors here all came from a woman aged 45-60 years with COVID-19, enrolled during active disease.

The J gene is TRBJ1-4, the V gene TRBV25-1, with D unresolved. The V end lost 0 bases, the J end lost 5 bases, and 10 bases lay between the germline ends. The CDR3 covers 15 residues. CDR1 is MGHDK and CDR2 is SYGVNS in the germline V gene. DNA of the CDR3: TGTGCCAGCAGTGAATATGAGTTCAAGAATGAAAAACTGTTTTTT. It translates to CASSEYEFKNEKLFF.

This clone was found once. The gene calls are TRBV15 and TRBJ1-2, with a weak D call TRBD1 (5 bases). The length of the CDR3 is 15 residues. Trimming took off 0 bases at V and 5 bases at J, with 13 bases between the two ends. The germline V gene has CDR1 LNHNV and CDR2 YYDKDF (reference sequence). The CDR3 DNA follows: TGTGCCACCAGCAGAGATATCACAGGTCGTTATGGCTACACCTTC. Residues: CATSRDITGRYGYTF.

The J gene is TRBJ2-7, the V gene TRBV6-5; tentatively, D is TRBD2 (5 bases). Germline V gene sequence: CDR1 MNHEY, CDR2 SVGAGI. Between the trimmed V and J ends, which lost 10 bases and 0 bases, there was a span of 7 bases. The CDR3 spans 11 residues. The CDR3 spells CATGNSYEQYF. CDR3 in DNA: TGTGCCACGGGGAACTCCTACGAGCAGTACTTC.

The CDR3 DNA sequence: TGCGCCAGCAGTTATAGCGGGGGGGCGGAGGAGCAGTTCTTC. It yields the protein CASSYSGGAEEQFF. This sequence joins TRBV5-1 and TRBJ2-1; 11 positions agree with TRBD2. V was pared by 5 bases and J by 10 bases, with 8 bases of the junction left unmatched. CDR3 size: 14 residues. Germline CDR1 is SGHRS and CDR2 is YFSETQ.

V is TRBV5-6 and J is TRBJ2-7; TRBD2 aligns across 7 bases. This CDR3 region has 13 residues. V lost 4 bases to trimming and J lost 7 bases; unmatched junction nucleotides: 8. CDR1 is SGHDT, CDR2 YYEEEE, per germline. CDR3: CASSARGEGEQYF. The CDR3 bases are TGTGCCAGCAGCGCCCGGGGGGAGGGAGAGCAGTACTTC.

The chain couples TRBV5-1 to TRBJ1-6; D unclear. Trimming removed 4 bases from V and 3 bases from J, with 5 bases in between. CDR1 and CDR2 (germline): SGHRS, YFSETQ. CDR3 length: 13 amino acids. As DNA, the CDR3 is TGCGCCAGCAGCCCCCACTATAATTCACCCCTCCACTTT. Amino acids: CASSPHYNSPLHF.

The genes are TRBV6-6 and TRBJ1-2; perhaps TRBD1 as D (5 bases). The CDR3 has 15 amino acids. Per the germline V gene, CDR1 is MNHNY and CDR2 is SVGAGI (reference sequence). Trimming pared 0 bases from V and 8 bases from J, leaving 16 bases between. The CDR3 region has the DNA TGTGCCAGCAGTTACTCGGGGGGGACGGGTAGAGGCTACACCTTC. Amino acids: CASSYSGGTGRGYTF.

The gene calls are TRBV11-2 and TRBJ2-7; 8 positions agree with TRBD1. The CDR3 extends over 15 amino acids. V gave up 3 bases and J gave up 3 bases; unmatched junction bases: 7. Germline CDR1 SGHAT, CDR2 FQNNGV. The CDR3 loop reads CASSFPGTGSYEQYF. For the CDR3, the DNA is TGTGCCAGCAGCTTCCCCGGGACAGGTAGCTACGAGCAGTACTTC.

The V call is TRBV6-6, the J call TRBJ2-1, with 9 nucleotides matching TRBD2. The germline V gene has CDR1 MNHNY and CDR2 SVGAGI (reference sequence). The CDR3 length is 15 residues. V lost 6 bases and J lost 6; bases outside the gene matches: 9. This CDR3 is CASSPSGGRINEQFF. The CDR3 bases are TGTGCCAGCAGCCCCAGCGGGGGGCGAATCAATGAGCAGTTCTTC.

The chain is built from TRBV2 and TRBJ2-7; D remains unclear. Trimming took 6 bases from V and 4 from J, leaving 13 bases between them. Germline loops: CDR1 SNHLY, CDR2 FYNNEI. The CDR3 is 13 residues long. Written as DNA, the CDR3 is TGTGCCAGCAGACTCCCACCTATATACGAGCAGTACTTC. This sequence encodes CASRLPPIYEQYF.

CDR3 nucleotide sequence: TGTGCCTTCCACCGTAGCGGGGCAGGGGGAACCTACGAGCAGTACTTC. Its translation: CAFHRSGAGGTYEQYF. The chain recombines TRBV30 with TRBJ2-7; tentatively, D is TRBD2 (8 bases). Per the germline V gene, CDR1 is GTSNPN and CDR2 is SVGIG (reference sequence). There are 16 residues in the CDR3. V was cut by 7 bases and J by 2 bases, with 24 bases left in between.

This clone was seen just once. The V call is TRBV7-2, the J call TRBJ1-1; D not certain. The CDR3 extends over 15 amino acids. With 5 bases removed from V and 3 bases from J, the gap between germline ends came to 16 bases. In germline, CDR1 is SGHTA, CDR2 FQGNSA. CDR3 DNA: TGTGCCAGCAGCCCTCTGGCCCCACCCCACACTGAAGCTTTCTTT. Its protein product is CASSPLAPPHTEAFF.

This chain links TRBV19 with TRBJ2-7, with D possibly matching TRBD2 (7 bases). The CDR3 length is 14 residues. V was trimmed by 3 bases and J by 3 bases, leaving 12 bases between them. Germline V lookup: CDR1 LNHDA, CDR2 SQIVND (reference sequence). In nucleotides, the CDR3 is TGTGCCAGTAGTATCGGGGGGCGCGTCTACGAGCAGTACTTC. Protein: CASSIGGRVYEQYF.

The chain uses TRBV9 and TRBJ1-2; D remains unclear. The germline V gene encodes CDR1 SGDLS and CDR2 YYNGEE. Trimming left V 0 bases short and J 5 bases short, with 8 bases between. The CDR3 runs to 13 residues. CDR3 protein: CASSVDAEYGYTF. The CDR3 bases are TGTGCCAGCAGCGTAGACGCCGAGTATGGCTACACCTTC. Combining the CDR3 with reference TRBV9 and TRBJ1-2 gives the whole variable domain DSGVTQTPKHLITATGQRVTLRCSPRSGDLSVYWYQQSLDQGLQFLIQYYNGEERAKGNILERFSAQQFPDLHSELNLSSLELGDSALYFCASSVDAEYGYTFGSGTRLTVV.

This clone has a single count. The chain carries TRBV5-1 and TRBJ2-7, with 9 bases identical to TRBD1. V was clipped by 3 bases and J by 6 bases; unmatched bases: 10. Germline V gene sequence: CDR1 SGHRS, CDR2 YFSETQ. The CDR3 has 15 amino acids. CDR3 protein: CASSSSGTGNREQYF. Here the CDR3 DNA reads TGCGCCAGCAGCTCTTCCGGGACAGGGAATCGCGAGCAGTACTTC.

The CDR3 DNA follows: TGTGCCAGCAGGACCTTTACTAGACACCACACTGAAGCTTTCTTT. This codes for CASRTFTRHHTEAFF. V usage is TRBV28 and J usage is TRBJ1-1; D not resolved. Per germline, CDR1 MDHEN and CDR2 SYDVKM. This CDR3 comprises 15 residues. With 6 bases removed from V and 3 bases from J, the gap between germline ends came to 17 bases.

This clone was detected only once. V and J are TRBV6-5 and TRBJ1-4; unclear D gene. CDR3 length: 12 amino acids. Germline values: CDR1 MNHEY, CDR2 SVGAGI. V was trimmed by 8 bases and J by 7 bases, leaving 11 bases between them. The CDR3, as DNA: TGTGCCAGCTCCCAGGCCATTGAAAAACTGTTTTTT. Protein sequence: CASSQAIEKLFF.

This clone appeared once. The chain joins TRBV11-2 to TRBJ1-6; D uncertain. The CDR3 is 14 amino acids. Germline CDR1 and CDR2: SGHAT and FQNNGV. V was pared by 4 bases and J by 9 bases, with 13 bases between. The CDR3 sequence is CASSSASVGSPLHF. CDR3 coding DNA: TGTGCCAGCAGCTCTGCCAGCGTCGGTTCACCCCTCCACTTT. The full variable domain, with the rest looked up from reference TRBV11-2 and TRBJ1-6, is EAGVAQSPRYKIIEKRQSVAFWCNPISGHATLYWYQQILGQGPKLLIQFQNNGVVDDSQLPKDRFSAERLKGVDSTLKIQPAKLEDSAVYLCASSSASVGSPLHFGNGTRLTVT.

This clone was picked up one time. The V gene is TRBV28, the J gene TRBJ2-7; 10 nucleotides agree with TRBD1. V was pared by 1 base and J by 5 bases, with 8 bases of the junction left unmatched. This CDR3 spans 16 amino acids. CDR1 MDHEN and CDR2 SYDVKM come from the germline V gene. CDR3 sequence: CASSLSTGQGNDEQYF. The CDR3 DNA reads TGTGCCAGCAGTTTATCCACGGGACAGGGGAACGACGAGCAGTACTTC.

This clone occurred once. This chain uses TRBV6-5 with TRBJ1-1; 7 bases map to TRBD1. V shed 4 bases, J shed 11 bases, and the junction held 7 bases outside the gene matches. From germline, CDR1 is MNHEY and CDR2 SVGAGI. The CDR3 sequence is 12 residues long. The CDR3 DNA follows: TGTGCCAGCAGTTCTCTCAGGGGGGCGGCTTTCTTT. Its translation: CASSSLRGAAFF.